Included here is one T cell receptor (beta chain) sequence, with context. Its target is not known. Germline V gene sequence: CDR1 MNHNY, CDR2 SVGAGI (reference sequence). The CDR3 extends over 14 amino acids. Trimming cost V 7 bases and J 4 bases, with 17 bases left between them. This specimen belongs to a study of cytomegalovirus exposure and HLA in healthy donors. Study background: One earlier analysis, a look at roughly 180 million T cells, found roughly 120 million unique TCR beta sequences.

The primer mix had 60 Vbeta and 13 Jbeta primers. This table comes from immunoSEQ multiplex PCR, and its TCRdb copy is limited to in-frame clones, with some not included. Its table records about 200,000 clones. Study-level findings and limits: Most observed TCR sequences were rare, whereas some public TCRs were detected in many donors. Altogether, around 160 TCR beta chains were recorded as cytomegalovirus-associated. With later analysis, a missense DCLRE1C variant became linked to TCR beta V- and J-gene trimming.

Material for sequencing was PBMCs. The chain has TRBV6-6 and TRBJ2-7; D may be TRBD1 (5 bases). The origin of this receptor is a girl aged 2-10 years in good health and CMV-seropositive. The CDR3 loop reads CASTRAGQEYEQYF. The DNA of the CDR3 is TGTGCCAGCACAAGGGCAGGGCAAGAATACGAGCAGTACTTC.